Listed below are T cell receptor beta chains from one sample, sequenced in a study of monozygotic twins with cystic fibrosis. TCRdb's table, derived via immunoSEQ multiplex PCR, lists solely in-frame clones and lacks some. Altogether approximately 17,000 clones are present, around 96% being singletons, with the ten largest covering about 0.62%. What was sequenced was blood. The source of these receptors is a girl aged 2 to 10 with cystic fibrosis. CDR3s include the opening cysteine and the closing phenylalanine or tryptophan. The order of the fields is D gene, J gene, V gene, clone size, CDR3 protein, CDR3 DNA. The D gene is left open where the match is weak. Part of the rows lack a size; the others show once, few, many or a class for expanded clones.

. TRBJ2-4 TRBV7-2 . CASSFILAKNIQYF TGTGCCAGCAGCTTTATCCTAGCCAAAAACATTCAGTACTTC
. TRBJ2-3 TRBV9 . CASSGASTDTQYF TGTGCCAGCAGTGGCGCAAGCACAGATACGCAGTATTTT
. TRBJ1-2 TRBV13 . CASSRRGLDYGYTF TGTGCCAGCAGCCGACGGGGGCTGGACTATGGCTACACCTTC
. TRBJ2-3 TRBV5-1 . CASSIGGGSTDTQYF TGCGCCAGCAGTATTGGGGGCGGGAGCACAGATACGCAGTATTTT
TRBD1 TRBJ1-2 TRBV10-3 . CAISVDRVTNYGYTF TGTGCCATCAGTGTAGACAGGGTGACTAACTATGGCTACACCTTC
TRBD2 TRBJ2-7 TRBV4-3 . CASSQETSGIYEQYF TGCGCCAGCAGCCAAGAGACTAGCGGGATCTACGAGCAGTACTTC
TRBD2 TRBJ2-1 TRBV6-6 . CASSRSGVYYNEQFF TGTGCCAGCAGCCGTAGCGGGGTATACTACAATGAGCAGTTCTTC
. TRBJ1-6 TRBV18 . CASSPRGSAYNSPLHF TGTGCCAGCTCACCACGGGGTTCGGCCTATAATTCACCCCTCCACTTT
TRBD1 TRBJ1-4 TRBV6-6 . CASSQTGIRNEKLFF TGTGCCAGCAGCCAGACAGGGATACGTAATGAAAAACTGTTTTTT
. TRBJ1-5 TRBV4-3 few CASSPRTGNQPQHF TGCGCCAGCAGCCCCCGGACCGGCAATCAGCCCCAGCATTTT
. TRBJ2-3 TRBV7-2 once CASTKGGRGQAYTQYF TGTGCCAGCACCAAGGGGGGGCGGGGGCAAGCCTATACGCAGTATTTT
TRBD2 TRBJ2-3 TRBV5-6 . CASQRGRTDTQYF TGTGCCAGCCAGCGGGGGCGCACAGATACGCAGTATTTT
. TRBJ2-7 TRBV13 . CASSSVGQEQYF TGTGCCAGCAGCTCCGTAGGGCAGGAGCAGTACTTC
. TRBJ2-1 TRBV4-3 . CASSQDPPTAFNEQFF TGCGCCAGCAGCCAAGATCCACCGACAGCCTTCAATGAGCAGTTCTTC
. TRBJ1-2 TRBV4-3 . CASSQRSGGSYGYTF TGCGCCAGCAGCCAACGGTCTGGAGGATCCTATGGCTACACCTTC
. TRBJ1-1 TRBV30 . CAWRRTENTEAFF TGTGCCTGGAGAAGGACAGAGAACACTGAAGCTTTCTTT
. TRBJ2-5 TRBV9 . CASSVGGGGQETQYF TGTGCCAGCAGCGTAGGCGGTGGCGGCCAAGAGACCCAGTACTTC
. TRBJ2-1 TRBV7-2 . CASSFQGNEQFF TGTGCCAGCAGCTTCCAGGGGAATGAGCAGTTCTTC
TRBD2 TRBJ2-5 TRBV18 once CASSGVLAGAQETQYF TGTGCCAGCTCAGGCGTCCTAGCGGGGGCCCAAGAGACCCAGTACTTC
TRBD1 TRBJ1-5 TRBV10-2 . CASSALTRDRGNNQPQHF TGCGCCAGCAGTGCCCTAACCCGGGACAGGGGGAACAATCAGCCCCAGCATTTT
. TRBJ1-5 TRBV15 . CATSRDRGNQPQHF TGTGCCACCAGCAGAGACAGGGGCAATCAGCCCCAGCATTTT
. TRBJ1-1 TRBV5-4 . CASSLKAEGLNTEAFF TGTGCCAGCAGCTTAAAGGCCGAGGGGCTGAACACTGAAGCTTTCTTT
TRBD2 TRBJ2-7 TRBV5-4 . CASSFLRFSGGTKGDEQYF TGTGCCAGCAGCTTTTTACGTTTTAGCGGGGGTACAAAAGGAGACGAGCAGTACTTC
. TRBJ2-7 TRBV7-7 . CASSLGRHF TGTGCCAGCAGCTTAGGGCGCCACTTC
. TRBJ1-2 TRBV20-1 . CSARTQAGQGF TGCAGTGCTAGGACCCAGGCAGGGCAAGGCTTC
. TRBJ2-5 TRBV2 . CASMWGPFGEETQYF TGTGCCAGCATGTGGGGTCCCTTCGGTGAAGAGACCCAGTACTTC
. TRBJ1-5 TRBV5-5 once CASSLDARSYSNQPQHF TGTGCCAGCAGCTTGGACGCCAGGAGCTATAGCAATCAGCCCCAGCATTTT
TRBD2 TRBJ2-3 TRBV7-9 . CASRGAGVTDTQYF TGTGCCAGCAGGGGAGCGGGGGTCACAGATACGCAGTATTTT
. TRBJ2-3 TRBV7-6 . CASSPDPGSAQYF TGTGCCAGCAGCCCCGACCCCGGGTCTGCGCAGTATTTT
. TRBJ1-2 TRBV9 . CASTLTTNYGYTF TGTGCCAGCACCTTGACAACTAACTATGGCTACACCTTC
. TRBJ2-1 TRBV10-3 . CAISGVTLDEQFF TGTGCCATCAGTGGAGTGACCTTAGATGAGCAGTTCTTC
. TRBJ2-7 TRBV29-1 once CSVPNREGYEQYF TGCAGCGTACCAAACCGTGAGGGGTACGAGCAGTACTTC
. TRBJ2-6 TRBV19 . CASSIARYSGANVLTF TGTGCCAGTAGTATCGCGCGCTACTCTGGGGCCAACGTCCTGACTTTC
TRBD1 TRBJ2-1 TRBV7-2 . CASSPGQGQEQFF TGTGCCAGCAGCCCCGGACAGGGACAGGAGCAGTTCTTC
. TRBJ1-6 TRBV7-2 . CASSLRGYNSPLHF TGTGCCAGCAGCCTCCGGGGCTATAATTCACCCCTCCACTTT
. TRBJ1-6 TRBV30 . CAWSMDRNSPLHF TGTGCCTGGAGTATGGACAGAAATTCACCCCTCCACTTT
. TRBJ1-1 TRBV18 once CASSPRTANTEAFF TGTGCCAGCTCACCTCGTACGGCGAACACTGAAGCTTTCTTT
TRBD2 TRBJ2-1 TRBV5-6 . CASRTIAGGVEQFF TGTGCCAGCAGAACGATAGCGGGGGGTGTTGAGCAGTTCTTC
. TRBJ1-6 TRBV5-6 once CASRRGRVSSDSPLHF TGTGCCAGCAGACGCGGCAGGGTCTCATCTGATTCACCCCTCCACTTT
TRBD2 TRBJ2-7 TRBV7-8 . CASSPVGLAGYEQYF TGTGCCAGCAGCCCGGTGGGGCTAGCGGGATACGAGCAGTACTTC
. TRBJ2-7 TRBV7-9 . CASSLMAPYEQYF TGTGCCAGCAGCCTGATGGCACCCTACGAGCAGTACTTC
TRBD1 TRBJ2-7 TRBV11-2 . CASSLRPGTGASYEQYF TGTGCCAGCAGCTTACGCCCCGGGACAGGGGCTTCTTACGAGCAGTACTTC
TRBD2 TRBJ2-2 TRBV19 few CASSIVAGLTGELFF TGTGCCAGTAGTATAGTAGCGGGTCTCACCGGGGAGCTGTTTTTT
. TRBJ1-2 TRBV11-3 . CASSWGDTNYGYTF TGTGCCAGCAGCTGGGGGGACACCAACTATGGCTACACCTTC
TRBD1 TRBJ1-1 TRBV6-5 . CASRIRQGASTEAFF TGTGCCAGCAGGATAAGACAGGGGGCAAGCACTGAAGCTTTCTTT
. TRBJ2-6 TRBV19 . CASSIGVSGANVLTF TGTGCCAGTAGTATAGGGGTCTCTGGGGCCAACGTCCTGACTTTC
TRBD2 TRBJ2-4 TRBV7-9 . CASSSGSGGNIQYF TGTGCCAGCAGCTCTGGGTCCGGGGGGAACATTCAGTACTTC
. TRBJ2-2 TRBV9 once CASGAGQNTGELFF TGTGCCAGCGGGGCGGGGCAAAACACCGGGGAGCTGTTTTTT
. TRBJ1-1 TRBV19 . CASERQNEAFF TGTGCCAGTGAAAGACAGAATGAAGCTTTCTTT
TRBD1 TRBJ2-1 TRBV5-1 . CASSLAGGGYNEQFF TGCGCCAGCAGCTTGGCAGGGGGCGGTTACAATGAGCAGTTCTTC
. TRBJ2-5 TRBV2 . CASSVSGTQETQYF TGTGCCAGCAGTGTATCTGGAACCCAAGAGACCCAGTACTTC
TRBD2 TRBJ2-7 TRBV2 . CASSEVLAGGLDEQYF TGTGCCAGCAGTGAGGTGCTAGCGGGGGGCTTGGACGAGCAGTACTTC
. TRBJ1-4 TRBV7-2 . CASSLAVTGTTNEKLFF TGTGCCAGCAGCTTAGCCGTGACAGGAACAACTAATGAAAAACTGTTTTTT
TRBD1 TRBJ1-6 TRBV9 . CASSQTGGAYNSPLHF TGTGCCAGCAGCCAGACAGGGGGCGCGTATAATTCACCCCTCCACTTT
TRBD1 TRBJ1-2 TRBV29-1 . CSVEPIQGPPGYGYTF TGCAGCGTTGAACCCATACAGGGGCCCCCTGGCTATGGCTACACCTTC
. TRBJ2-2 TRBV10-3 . CAIGRDAGLANTGELFF TGTGCCATCGGCCGAGACGCGGGGCTTGCGAACACCGGGGAGCTGTTTTTT
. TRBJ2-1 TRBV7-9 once CASSLGPGGEQFF TGTGCCAGCAGCTTAGGGCCTGGCGGTGAGCAGTTCTTC
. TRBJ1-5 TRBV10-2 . CASSPLDSNQPQHF TGCGCCAGCAGCCCGCTAGATAGCAATCAGCCCCAGCATTTT
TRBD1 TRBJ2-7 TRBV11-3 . CASSLEGQGVEQYF TGTGCCAGCAGCTTAGAGGGACAGGGAGTCGAGCAGTACTTC